This T cell receptor beta chain was recovered during a study of T cells after somatic rescue of genetic block. TCRdb's copy holds only in-frame clones and misses some; the assay was immunoSEQ multiplex PCR. The sample contains 70,000 or so clones, roughly 94% of which appear only once. The germline CDR1 and CDR2 sequences are SQVTM and ANQGSEA. Trimming took 6 bases from V and 6 from J; bases not matched to a gene: 27. The CDR3 sequence is 20 residues long. The chain carries TRBV29-1 and TRBJ1-5, with TRBD1 matching over 9 bases. The origin of this receptor is a man between 40 and 49 years old. The source material was peripheral blood mononuclear cells (PBMCs). The CDR3 here is CSVVKTPPPTRQGEGQPQHF. The CDR3 DNA reads TGCAGCGTCGTGAAAACCCCTCCCCCAACCCGACAGGGGGAAGGTCAGCCCCAGCATTTT.